This TCR beta chain derives from a study of cytomegalovirus exposure and HLA in healthy donors. Sequencing was performed with immunoSEQ multiplex PCR; in TCRdb, only in-frame clones are kept and a portion is missing. The profile covers 150,000 to 200,000 clones, with roughly 80% appearing a single time and 9.5% to 13% taken by the ten largest. This CDR3 is 15 amino acids long. CDR1 is SGHRS, CDR2 YFSETQ, per germline. V lost 0 bases and J 4 bases, leaving 13 bases between the germline ends. The clonotype comes from a man aged 25-45 years in good health and CMV-seropositive. The gene calls are TRBV5-1 and TRBJ1-1; maybe TRBD1 (5 bases). Sequencing was carried out using PBMCs. DNA for the CDR3: TGCGCCAGCAGCTTGGATCAAGGGGTTGGCACTGAAGCTTTCTTT. Translation gives CASSLDQGVGTEAFF.